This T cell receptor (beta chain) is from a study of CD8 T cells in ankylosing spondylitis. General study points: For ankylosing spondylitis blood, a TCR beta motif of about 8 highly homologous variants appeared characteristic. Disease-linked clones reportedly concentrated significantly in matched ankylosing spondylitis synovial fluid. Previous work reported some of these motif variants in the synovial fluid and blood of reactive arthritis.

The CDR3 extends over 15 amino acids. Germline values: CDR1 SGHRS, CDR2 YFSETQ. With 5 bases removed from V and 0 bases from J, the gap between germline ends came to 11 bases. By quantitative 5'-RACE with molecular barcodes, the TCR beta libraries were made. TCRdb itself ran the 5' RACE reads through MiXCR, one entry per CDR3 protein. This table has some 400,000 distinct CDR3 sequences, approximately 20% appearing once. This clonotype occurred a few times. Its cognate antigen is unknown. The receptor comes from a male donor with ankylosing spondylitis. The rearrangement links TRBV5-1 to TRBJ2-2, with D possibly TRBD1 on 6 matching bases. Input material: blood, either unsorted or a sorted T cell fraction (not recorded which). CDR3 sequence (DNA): TGCGCCAGCAGAACGACAGGCGCGAACACCGGGGAGCTGTTTTTT. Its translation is CASRTTGANTGELFF.